These 5 T cell receptor beta chains came from one sample sequenced in a study of Tregs in tolerant kidney transplant recipients. The method was immunoSEQ multiplex PCR; TCRdb's version includes in-frame clones alone and lacks a portion of them. Here the sample table reports some 31,000 clones. This specimen was CD8+ T cells from blood, taken before the transplant. These receptors were taken from a human donor who received a combined kidney and bone marrow transplant.

On this clone itself: The read terminates 3 residues ahead of where the CDR3 ends, so the germline J gene completes it. The chain recombines TRBV19 with TRBJ1-6; weak D call: TRBD1 (5 bases). This CDR3 has 15 amino acids. V was clipped by 6 bases and J by 6 bases, with 15 bases between them. The germline V gene has CDR1 LNHDA and CDR2 SQIVND (reference sequence). The DNA read from the CDR3 is TGTGCCAGTAGCGAAAAAGGGGCACTTAATTCACCC. Its protein product is CASSEKGALNSP. The whole CDR3 sequence is CASSEKGALNSPLHF. The full variable domain, rest sourced from reference TRBV19 and TRBJ1-6, is DGGITQSPKYLFRKEGQNVTLSCEQNLNHDAMYWYRQDPGQGLRLIYYSQIVNDFQKGDIAEGYSVSREKKESFPLTVTSAQKNPTAFYLCASSEKGALNSPLHFGNGTRLTVT.

Remarks on this clone: The read finishes 3 residues shy of the CDR3 end, and the germline J gene is used to complete it. This sequence joins TRBV2 and TRBJ2-7; D remains unclear. Germline V gene lookup returns CDR1 SNHLY and CDR2 FYNNEI. V dropped 5 bases and J dropped 2 bases, with 19 bases sitting between them. This CDR3 is built from 16 residues. Partial CDR3 DNA: TGTGCCAGCAGTACCCCGGCGACATTGGCCGCCTACGAG. This encodes CASSTPATLAAYE. The CDR3 as a whole reads CASSTPATLAAYEQYF.

As to this clone: The observed sequence ends 3 residues before the CDR3 terminus, with the missing tail filled in from the germline J gene. The chain uses TRBV13 and TRBJ1-3; D perhaps matches TRBD1 (5 bases). The CDR3 extends over 15 amino acids. V was pared by 4 bases and J by 0 bases, with 10 bases between. CDR1 PRHDT and CDR2 FYEKMQ come from the germline V gene (reference sequence). CDR3 amino acids: CASSSLGGSGNTIYF. CDR3 bases read: TGTGCCAGCAGCTCCCTCGGGGGCTCTGGAAACACC.

Note on this clone: The read terminates 3 residues ahead of where the CDR3 ends, so the germline J gene completes it. The chain couples TRBV7-9 to TRBJ1-1; D is ambiguous. V was clipped by 1 base and J by 6 bases, with 9 bases between them. The V gene's germline CDR1 is SEHNR and CDR2 FQNEAQ (reference sequence). This CDR3 has 13 residues. The CDR3 sequence: CASSLEGPAEAFF. The covered CDR3 bases are TGTGCCAGCAGCTTAGAAGGTCCAGCTGAA.

As to this clone: With the read ending 3 residues before the CDR3 end, the germline J gene is used to fill in that end. V is TRBV10-2 and J is TRBJ2-3; the match to TRBD1 covers 7 bases. Germline loops: CDR1 WSHSY, CDR2 SAAADI. This CDR3 has 15 amino acids. J lost 0 bases, V lost 3 bases, and 3 bases had no gene match. This CDR3 reads CASSEGTASTDTQYF. CDR3 DNA (partial): TGCGCCAGCAGTGAAGGGACAGCTAGCACAGATACG.